This T cell receptor (beta chain) was sequenced during a study of human thymus T cells. Study-level findings and limits: What related research reported was that thymic repertoires overlapped highly among unrelated individuals. What appeared biased in thymic and blood repertoires was the usage of V and J genes.

About this clone itself: Antigen: not known. An end of the junction differs from the germline gene, which may be a read error. Distinct nucleotide sequences in the sample also encode this CDR3.

Corrective heart surgery yielded resections, and these provided the thymus tissue. The sample donors, healthy Finnish infants, were having corrective surgery for congenital heart defects. This CDR3 comprises 18 residues. CDR1 and CDR2 from the germline V gene are SGHVS and FNYEAQ. This table comes from immunoSEQ multiplex PCR, and its TCRdb copy is limited to in-frame clones, with some not included. The sample carries some 78,000 clones, roughly 96% recorded once. The receptor was derived from a boy under three years old with a congenital heart defect but otherwise immunologically healthy. This chain uses TRBV7-6 with TRBJ2-7, with 16 bases identical to TRBD2. The sample comprised thymus tissue. The CDR3 DNA reads as TGTGCCAGCAGCTTAGCTGCGGGACTAGCGGGAGGGACCTACGAGCAGTACTTT. Protein product: CASSLAAGLAGGTYEQYF.